This T cell receptor (beta chain) stems from a study of blood T cell repertoires in COVID-19. Authors' processing steps: Estimates of nucleated cell counts were drawn from the amplification of reference gene primers. Clones were sequenced by immunoSEQ multiplex PCR, and TCRdb holds only the in-frame ones, with some missing. The D gene and trimming were derived from the DNA, and the V and J assignments and clone size from that table. The sample records tens of thousands of clones, about 85% being singletons. Recruited during active infection, patients (from Seattle) were subsequently followed longitudinally. The J segment lost 2 bases and the V segment lost 5 bases, leaving 4 bases of the junction unmatched. The CDR3 contains 14 residues. Germline V lookup: CDR1 MNHEY, CDR2 SMNVEV (reference sequence).

The rearrangement joins TRBV27 to TRBJ1-2, with 8 bases lining up with TRBD1. Sequencing input: peripheral blood. This TCR came from a woman aged 80 or older with COVID-19, enrolled during active disease. The CDR3 is CASSPDRANYGYTF. CDR3 coding DNA: TGTGCCAGCAGTCCGGACAGGGCAAACTATGGCTACACCTTC.